The 21 T cell receptor beta chains reported below all come from one sample, sequenced in a study of patients and donors after allogeneic stem cell transplantation. TCRdb independently ran MiXCR on the RT-PCR reads; one entry per CDR3 protein. Of around 200,000 distinct CDR3 sequences in the sample, around two fifths were seen once. The sample consisted of blood, either unsorted or a sorted T cell fraction (not recorded which). The receptors derive from a human donor who was either an allogeneic HSCT recipient or a stem cell or donor lymphocyte infusion donor (not recorded which). It is not recorded whose cells these are; they may come from a transplant donor.

The chain couples TRBV6-5 to TRBJ1-1; a possible D gene is TRBD1 (6 bases). The CDR3 sequence is 12 residues long. V lost 6 bases, J lost 11 bases, and 16 bases lay in between. Germline V gene sequence: CDR1 MNHEY, CDR2 SVGAGI. CDR3 nucleotides: TGTGCCAGCAGACTATTTACAGGGTGGGCTTTCTTT. Its translation is CASRLFTGWAFF.

The genes are TRBV27 and TRBJ1-5, with D unclear. The CDR3 totals 12 residues. Between the trimmed V and J ends, which lost 7 bases and 2 bases, there was a span of 6 bases. CDR1 is MNHEY and CDR2 is SMNVEV in the germline V gene (reference sequence). In DNA form, the CDR3 reads TGTGCCAGCACACTCCGCAATCAGCCCCAGCATTTT. As protein: CASTLRNQPQHF.

V is TRBV11-1 and J is TRBJ1-6; 9 bases fit TRBD1. This CDR3 has 14 amino acids. With V trimmed by 4 bases and J by 8 bases, 3 bases remained unmatched. Germline V gives CDR1 SGHAT, CDR2 FQDESV (reference sequence). CDR3 nucleotides: TGTGCCAGCAGCTATGGACAGGGGTATTCACCCCTCCACTTT. It specifies CASSYGQGYSPLHF. The full variable domain, completed using reference TRBV11-1 and TRBJ1-6, is EAEVAQSPRYKITEKSQAVAFWCDPISGHATLYWYRQILGQGPELLVQFQDESVVDDSQLPKDRFSAERLKGVDSTLKIQPAELGDSAMYLCASSYGQGYSPLHFGNGTRLTVT.

V gene TRBV5-1 combines with J gene TRBJ2-7, with D perhaps matching TRBD1 (6 bases). The V end lost 4 bases, the J end lost 1 base, and 12 bases lay between the germline ends. Germline CDR1 and CDR2: SGHRS and YFSETQ. The CDR3 has 14 residues. The CDR3 spells CASSPTQGSYEQYF. The CDR3 coding sequence is TGCGCCAGCAGCCCTACACAGGGTTCCTACGAGCAGTACTTC. The full variable domain, its missing parts supplied by reference TRBV5-1 and TRBJ2-7, is KAGVTQTPRYLIKTRGQQVTLSCSPISGHRSVSWYQQTPGQGLQFLFEYFSETQRNKGNFPGRFSGRQFSNSRSEMNVSTLELGDSALYLCASSPTQGSYEQYFGPGTRLTVT.

The chain employs TRBV4-3 and TRBJ1-1; D remains unclear. The V end lost 0 bases, the J end lost 6 bases, and 5 bases lay between the germline ends. This CDR3 comprises 12 residues. Per germline, CDR1 LGHNA and CDR2 YSLEER. The CDR3: CASSQDGSEAFF. DNA of the CDR3: TGCGCCAGCAGCCAAGATGGGTCTGAAGCTTTCTTT.

The table lists this clonotype with many counts. The gene calls are TRBV12-3 or TRBV12-4 and TRBJ1-3; the D gene is possibly TRBD1 (6 bases). V was trimmed by 6 bases and J by 5 bases, leaving 11 bases between them. The CDR3 sequence is 13 residues long. The CDR3 DNA is TGTGCCAGCAGCCCAGGACAGAGAAACACCATATATTTT. This encodes CASSPGQRNTIYF.

The chain employs TRBV20-1 and TRBJ1-5, with 11 positions matching TRBD1. Trimming at V came to 3 bases and at J to 6 bases, leaving 1 base not matched to a gene. Germline V gene data show CDR1 as DFQATT and CDR2 as SNEGSKA (reference sequence). The CDR3 spans 13 residues. The CDR3 nucleotides read TGCAGTGCTAGGGACAGGGGGCGTCAGCCCCAGCATTTT. Translation gives CSARDRGRQPQHF.

The J gene is TRBJ2-5, the V gene TRBV5-1, with D possibly being TRBD2 (5 bases). V shed 4 bases and J shed 3 bases, with 19 bases lying between them. The germline V gene encodes CDR1 SGHRS and CDR2 YFSETQ. This CDR3 comprises 16 residues. The CDR3 coding sequence is TGCGCCAGCAGCCTGCTCCCCGGGGTTCCGGAAGAGACCCAGTACTTC. Its protein is CASSLLPGVPEETQYF. Variable domain in full (rest from reference TRBV5-1 and TRBJ2-5): KAGVTQTPRYLIKTRGQQVTLSCSPISGHRSVSWYQQTPGQGLQFLFEYFSETQRNKGNFPGRFSGRQFSNSRSEMNVSTLELGDSALYLCASSLLPGVPEETQYFGPGTRLLVL.

The chain carries TRBV15 and TRBJ1-1, with 12 bases lining up with TRBD1. The germline CDR1 and CDR2 sequences are LNHNV and YYDKDF (reference sequence). The CDR3 covers 15 residues. The ends lost 2 bases at V and 4 bases at J; junction bases unmatched: 2. CDR3 bases: TGTGCCACCAGCAGATTGGGACAGGGGGCCACTGAAGCTTTCTTT. It encodes CATSRLGQGATEAFF. The full variable domain, its missing parts supplied by reference TRBV15 and TRBJ1-1, is DAMVIQNPRYQVTQFGKPVTLSCSQTLNHNVMYWYQQKSSQAPKLLFHYYDKDFNNEADTPDNFQSRRPNTSFCFLDIRSPGLGDTAMYLCATSRLGQGATEAFFGQGTRLTVV.

The chain uses TRBV6-1 and TRBJ2-7; D remains unclear. Germline CDR1 MNHNS, CDR2 SASEGT. Between the trimmed V and J ends, which lost 6 bases and 0 bases, there was a span of 12 bases. This CDR3 region has 14 residues. This CDR3 is CASSASELSYEQYF. The CDR3 nucleotides are TGTGCCAGCAGCGCTTCAGAACTCTCCTACGAGCAGTACTTC.

The chain recombines TRBV2 with TRBJ2-3; 10 positions match TRBD1. The CDR3 totals 17 residues. The V and J ends lost 5 bases and 0 bases, in that order; junction bases with no gene match: 8. CDR1 SNHLY and CDR2 FYNNEI come from the germline V gene. CDR3 nucleotides: TGTGCCAGCAGTTCCGGGACAGGGGTGGCTAGCACAGATACGCAGTATTTT. It is translated as CASSSGTGVASTDTQYF. The whole variable domain, remainder taken from reference TRBV2 and TRBJ2-3, is EPEVTQTPSHQVTQMGQEVILRCVPISNHLYFYWYRQILGQKVEFLVSFYNNEISEKSEIFDDQFSVERPDGSNFTLKIRSTKLEDSAMYFCASSSGTGVASTDTQYFGPGTRLTVL.

This clonotype was seen only once. The J gene is TRBJ2-5, the V gene TRBV4-1; D ambiguous. The CDR3 extends over 13 amino acids. Trimming pared 1 base from V and 2 bases from J, leaving 5 bases between. Germline V gene lookup returns CDR1 MGHRA and CDR2 YSYEKL. Here the CDR3 reads CASSQAAQETQYF. CDR3 nucleotide sequence: TGCGCCAGCAGCCAAGCGGCTCAAGAGACCCAGTACTTC.

In its sample, this clonotype was seen a few times. The J gene is TRBJ1-6, the V gene TRBV10-3; D not certain. Trimming stripped 6 bases from V and 7 bases from J, with 7 bases between. The CDR3 is 12 residues long. Germline CDR1 is ENHRY and CDR2 is SYGVKD. The CDR3: CAIRGSNSPLHF. The CDR3 DNA follows: TGTGCCATCAGAGGGAGCAATTCACCCCTCCACTTT.

The chain recombines TRBV3-1 with TRBJ2-7, with TRBD1 identical over 10 bases. CDR3 length equals 16 residues. Germline assignment: CDR1 LGHDT and CDR2 YNNKEL (reference sequence). Losses at the gene ends were 3 bases for V and 3 bases for J; bases not matched to a gene: 8. Written as DNA, the CDR3 is TGTGCCAGCAGCCAGGCGGGACAGGGGTCGAACTACGAGCAGTACTTC. As protein: CASSQAGQGSNYEQYF.

This clonotype turned up a few times. The V gene is TRBV12-3 or TRBV12-4, the J gene TRBJ2-7, with 8 bases aligning to TRBD1. V lost 5 bases and J lost 5; bases outside the gene matches: 5. The CDR3 sequence is 13 residues long. CDR3 nucleotide sequence: TGTGCCAGCAGTACGACAGGGGTGAACGAGCAGTACTTC. It encodes CASSTTGVNEQYF.

This clonotype was found many times. V is TRBV10-3 and J is TRBJ1-5; D is undetermined. The CDR3 covers 13 residues. Germline V lookup: CDR1 ENHRY, CDR2 SYGVKD. V lost 4 bases to trimming and J lost 5 bases, with 9 bases between them. This chain's CDR3 is CAISGVAHQPQHF. In DNA, the CDR3 is TGTGCCATCAGTGGGGTTGCCCATCAGCCCCAGCATTTT.

This clonotype was observed a few times. The gene calls are TRBV5-1 and TRBJ2-3, with a possible D match to TRBD1 (6 bases). V gave up 1 base and J gave up 0 bases, with 18 bases separating them. Germline V gene data show CDR1 as SGHRS and CDR2 as YFSETQ. The CDR3 is made up of 18 amino acids. CDR3 in DNA: TGCGCCAGCAGCTTGCAGGGGCAGCACCGCGTAAGCACAGATACGCAGTATTTT. Its translation: CASSLQGQHRVSTDTQYF.

V and J are TRBV5-1 and TRBJ1-3; a weak D match, TRBD1 (6 bases). Germline V gene data show CDR1 as SGHRS and CDR2 as YFSETQ. V dropped 4 bases and J dropped 2 bases, with 16 bases sitting between them. The CDR3 contains 16 residues. CDR3 nucleotide sequence: TGCGCCAGCAGCGGAGGACAGTACACAACTGGAAACACCATATATTTT. As protein: CASSGGQYTTGNTIYF.

The chain recombines TRBV27 with TRBJ1-1, with D uncertain. Germline values: CDR1 MNHEY, CDR2 SMNVEV (reference sequence). V was clipped by 3 bases and J by 0 bases, with 8 bases between them. CDR3 size: 14 residues. The CDR3 DNA sequence: TGTGCCAGCAGTTTGAGCCTTATGAACACTGAAGCTTTCTTT. Its translation is CASSLSLMNTEAFF.

Details on this clonotype: Compared with germline, one end of the junction differs, possibly owing to a read error. The rearrangement uses TRBV30 and TRBJ2-1, with 7 bases aligning to TRBD2. The germline CDR1 and CDR2 sequences are GTSNPN and SVGIG (reference sequence). The CDR3 runs 15 residues. In DNA form, the CDR3 reads TGTGCTTGGAAGTTCCCGGGTACTAGCGCCGGTGAGCAGTTCTTC. Its translation is CAWKFPGTSAGEQFF. Full variable domain (remainder filled in from reference TRBV30 and TRBJ2-1): SQTIHQWPATLVQPVGSPLSLECTVEGTSNPNLYWYRQAAGRGLQLLFYSVGIGQISSEVPQNLSASRPQDRQFILSSKKLLLSDSGFYLCAWKFPGTSAGEQFFGPGTRLTVL.

For the CDR3, the DNA is TGTGCCAGCAGCTTAACTAGACAAGAGACCCAGTACTTC. This gives the protein CASSLTRQETQYF. The chain couples TRBV7-2 to TRBJ2-5; D may be TRBD2 (5 bases). Germline values: CDR1 SGHTA, CDR2 FQGNSA. V lost 2 bases, J lost 2 bases, and 6 bases lay in between. This CDR3 contains 13 residues.